This T cell receptor beta chain came from a study of CD8 T cells in Susac syndrome. General study points: In Susac syndrome, the CD4+ T cell repertoires did not show clonal expansion.

Random hexamers primed reverse transcription of about 0.45 to 1 ug RNA. Each CDR3 protein gets one entry after TCRdb re-called the immunoSEQ multiplex PCR reads with MiXCR. The table has 210,000 or so distinct CDR3 sequences, roughly 93% seen once. As for this clonotype: Its antigen is undetermined.

Deletions cut 9 bases from V and 5 bases from J, with 19 bases between. From germline, CDR1 is SNHLY and CDR2 FYNNEI. CDR3 length: 15 residues. This sequence was found in a human donor with Susac syndrome. The sample comprised CD4+ T cells from PBMCs. The chain employs TRBV2 and TRBJ1-4; possibly TRBD1 for D (5 bases). The CDR3 loop reads CASEDTSGQNEKLFF. The CDR3 DNA reads as TGTGCCAGTGAGGACACCTCGGGGCAAAATGAAAAACTGTTTTTT.